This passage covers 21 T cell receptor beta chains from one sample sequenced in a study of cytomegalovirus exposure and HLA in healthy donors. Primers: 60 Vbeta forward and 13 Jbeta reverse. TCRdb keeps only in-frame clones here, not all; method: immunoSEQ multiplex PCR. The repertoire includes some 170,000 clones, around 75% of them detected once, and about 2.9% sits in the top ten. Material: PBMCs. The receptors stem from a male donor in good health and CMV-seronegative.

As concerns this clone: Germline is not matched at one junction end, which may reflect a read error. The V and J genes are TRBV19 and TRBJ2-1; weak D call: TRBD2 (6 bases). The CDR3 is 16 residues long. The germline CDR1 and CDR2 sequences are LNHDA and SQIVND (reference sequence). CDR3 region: CASSTPGGAGYDEQFF. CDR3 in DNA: TGTGCCAGTAGTACCCCCGGGGGAGCGGGCTACGATGAGCAGTTCTTC.

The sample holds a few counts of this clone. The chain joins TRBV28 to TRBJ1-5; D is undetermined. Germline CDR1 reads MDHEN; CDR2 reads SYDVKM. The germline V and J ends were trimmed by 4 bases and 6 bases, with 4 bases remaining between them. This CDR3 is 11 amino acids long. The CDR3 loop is CASSSFQPQHF. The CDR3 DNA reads TGTGCCAGCAGTTCTTTTCAGCCCCAGCATTTT.

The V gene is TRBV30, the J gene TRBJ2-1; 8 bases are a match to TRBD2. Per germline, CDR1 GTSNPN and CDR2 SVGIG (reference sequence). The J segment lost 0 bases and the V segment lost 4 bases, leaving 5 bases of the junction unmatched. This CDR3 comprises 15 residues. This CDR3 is CAWTSGPRSYNEQFF. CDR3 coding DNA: TGTGCCTGGACTAGCGGGCCCCGCTCCTACAATGAGCAGTTCTTC.

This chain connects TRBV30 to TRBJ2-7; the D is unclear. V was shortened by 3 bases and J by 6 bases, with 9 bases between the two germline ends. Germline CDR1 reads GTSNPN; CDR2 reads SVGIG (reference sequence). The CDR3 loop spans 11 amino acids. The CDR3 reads CAWRAVSEQYF. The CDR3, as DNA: TGTGCCTGGAGGGCTGTCAGCGAGCAGTACTTC.

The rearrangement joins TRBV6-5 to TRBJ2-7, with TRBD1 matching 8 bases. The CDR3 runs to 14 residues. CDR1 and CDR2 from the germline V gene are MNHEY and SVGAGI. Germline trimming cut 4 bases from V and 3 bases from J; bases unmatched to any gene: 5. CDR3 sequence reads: CASSSGQGFYEQYF. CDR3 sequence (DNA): TGTGCCAGCAGTTCCGGACAGGGATTCTACGAGCAGTACTTC.

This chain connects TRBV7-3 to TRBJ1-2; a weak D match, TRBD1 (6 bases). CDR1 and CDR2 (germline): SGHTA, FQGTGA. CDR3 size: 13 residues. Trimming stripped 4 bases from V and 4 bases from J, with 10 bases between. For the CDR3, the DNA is TGTGCCAGCAGCTCGGACAGCAGCTATGGCTACACCTTC. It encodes CASSSDSSYGYTF.

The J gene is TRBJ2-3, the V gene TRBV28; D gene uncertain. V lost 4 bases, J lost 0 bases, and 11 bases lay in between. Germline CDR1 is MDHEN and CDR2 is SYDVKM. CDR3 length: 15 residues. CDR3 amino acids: CASSSYGSSTDTQYF. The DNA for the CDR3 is TGTGCCAGCAGTTCGTACGGGTCAAGCACAGATACGCAGTATTTT.

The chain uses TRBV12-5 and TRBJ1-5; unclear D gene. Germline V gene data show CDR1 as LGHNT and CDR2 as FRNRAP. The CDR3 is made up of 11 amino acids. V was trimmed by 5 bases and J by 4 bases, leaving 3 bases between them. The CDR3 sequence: CASGPNQPQHF. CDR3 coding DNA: TGTGCTAGTGGTCCTAATCAGCCCCAGCATTTT.

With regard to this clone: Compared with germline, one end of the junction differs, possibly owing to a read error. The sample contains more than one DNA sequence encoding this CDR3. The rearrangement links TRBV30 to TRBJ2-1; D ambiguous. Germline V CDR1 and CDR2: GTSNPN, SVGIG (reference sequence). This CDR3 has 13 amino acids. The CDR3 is CAWDRFAANEQFF. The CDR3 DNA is TGTGCCTGGGACCGTTTTGCGGCGAATGAGCAATTCTTC.

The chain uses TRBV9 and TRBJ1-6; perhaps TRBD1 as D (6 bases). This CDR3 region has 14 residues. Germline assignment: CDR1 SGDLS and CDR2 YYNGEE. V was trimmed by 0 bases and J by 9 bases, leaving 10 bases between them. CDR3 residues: CASSVDRAGSPLHF. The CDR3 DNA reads TGTGCCAGCAGCGTAGACAGGGCGGGTTCACCCCTCCACTTT.

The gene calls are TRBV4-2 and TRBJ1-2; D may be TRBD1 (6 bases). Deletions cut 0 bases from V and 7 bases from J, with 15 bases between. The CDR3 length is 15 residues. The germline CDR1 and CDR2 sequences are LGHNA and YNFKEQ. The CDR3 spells CASSQDPRGEGGYTF. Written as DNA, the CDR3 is TGTGCCAGCAGCCAAGATCCAAGGGGGGAGGGTGGCTACACCTTC.

CDR3 loop: CASRAGGGYEQFF. The DNA for the CDR3 is TGTGCCAGCCGAGCGGGAGGAGGCTATGAGCAGTTCTTC. The genes are TRBV16 and TRBJ2-1; TRBD2 aligns across 9 bases. J lost 8 bases, V lost 8 bases, and 7 bases had no gene match. The V gene's germline CDR1 is KGHSY and CDR2 FQNENV. The CDR3 spans 13 residues.

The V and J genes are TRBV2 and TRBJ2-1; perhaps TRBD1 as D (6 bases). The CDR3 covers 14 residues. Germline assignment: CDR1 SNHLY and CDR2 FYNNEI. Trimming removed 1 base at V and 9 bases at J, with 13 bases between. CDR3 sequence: CASSEGTERSEQFF. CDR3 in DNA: TGTGCCAGCAGTGAAGGGACAGAAAGGTCTGAGCAGTTCTTC.

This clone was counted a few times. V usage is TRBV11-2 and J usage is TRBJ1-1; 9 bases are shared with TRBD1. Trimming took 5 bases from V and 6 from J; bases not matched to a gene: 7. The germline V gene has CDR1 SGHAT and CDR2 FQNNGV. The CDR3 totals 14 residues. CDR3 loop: CASSAIRDRAEAFF. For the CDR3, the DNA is TGTGCCAGCAGCGCGATCCGGGACAGGGCTGAAGCTTTCTTT.

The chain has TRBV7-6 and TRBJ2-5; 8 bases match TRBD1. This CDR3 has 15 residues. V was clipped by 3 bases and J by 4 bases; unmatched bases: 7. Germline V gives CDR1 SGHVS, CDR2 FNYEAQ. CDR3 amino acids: CASSFQGAYRETQYF. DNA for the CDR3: TGTGCCAGCAGCTTTCAGGGGGCTTACAGAGAGACCCAGTACTTC.

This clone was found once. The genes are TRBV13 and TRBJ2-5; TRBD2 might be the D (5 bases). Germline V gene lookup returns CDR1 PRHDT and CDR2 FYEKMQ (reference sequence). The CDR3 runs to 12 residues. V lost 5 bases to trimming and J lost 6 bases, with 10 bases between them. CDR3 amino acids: CASSPLGKTQYF. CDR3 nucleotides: TGTGCCAGCAGCCCCCTCGGGAAGACCCAGTACTTC.

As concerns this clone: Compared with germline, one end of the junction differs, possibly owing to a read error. Here the CDR3 DNA reads TGTGCCTGGAGTGGGAGGACGGTGGGAAGCACCATATATTTT. Its translation is CAWSGRTVGSTIYF. J is TRBJ1-3 and V is TRBV30; D unresolved. Germline-derived CDR1 and CDR2 are GTSNPN and SVGIG (reference sequence). There are 14 residues in the CDR3.

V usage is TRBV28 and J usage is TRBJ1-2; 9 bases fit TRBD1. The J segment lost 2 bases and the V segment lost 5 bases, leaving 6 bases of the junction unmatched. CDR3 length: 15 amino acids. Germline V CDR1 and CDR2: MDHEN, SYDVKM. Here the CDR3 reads CASSRHGTGNYGYTF. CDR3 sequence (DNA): TGTGCCAGCAGTCGACATGGGACAGGGAACTATGGCTACACCTTC.

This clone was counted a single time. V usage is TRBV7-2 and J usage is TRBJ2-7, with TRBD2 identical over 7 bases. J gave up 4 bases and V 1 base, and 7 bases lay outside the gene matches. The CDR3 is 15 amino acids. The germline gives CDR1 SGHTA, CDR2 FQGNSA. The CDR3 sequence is CASSLEAGATYEQYF. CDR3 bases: TGTGCCAGCAGCTTAGAGGCGGGAGCGACATACGAGCAGTACTTC.

The chain's CDR3 is CASSQQGSSNQPQHF. The DNA of the CDR3 is TGCGCCAGCAGCCAGCAGGGGTCGAGCAATCAGCCCCAGCATTTT. This chain joins TRBV4-1 and TRBJ1-5, with D possibly being TRBD1 (6 bases). V shed 3 bases and J shed 1 base, with 10 bases lying between them. The CDR3 sequence is 15 residues long. Germline V gene sequence: CDR1 MGHRA, CDR2 YSYEKL.

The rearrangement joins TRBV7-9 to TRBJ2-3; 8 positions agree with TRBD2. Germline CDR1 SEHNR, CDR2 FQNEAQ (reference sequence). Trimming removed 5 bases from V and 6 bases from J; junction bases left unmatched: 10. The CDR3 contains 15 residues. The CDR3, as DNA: TGTGCCAGCAGCCTCCGGGGGGGGCTGGGGGATACGCAGTATTTT. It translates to CASSLRGGLGDTQYF.